This record covers a single T cell receptor beta chain. Its antigen remains unknown. This entry belongs to a study of monozygotic twins with inflammatory bowel disease. Overall study findings and caveats: Other individuals had fewer clonotypes in common with IBD patients than with healthy twins, especially with disease activity. Evidence did not back any single strong signal or clonotype linked to IBD.

This CDR3 has 15 residues. Germline V lookup: CDR1 ENHRY, CDR2 SYGVKD. One blood sample of about 2.5 ml was taken from each donor. For each CDR3 protein, TCRdb gives one entry from its re-call of the 5' RACE reads, without DNA. The sample is made up of roughly 150,000 distinct CDR3 sequences, and the top ten hold roughly 2.5% of it. The sample comprised blood. The V and J genes are TRBV10-3 and TRBJ1-2; TCRdb's D gene call, TRBD1, goes unchecked for lack of DNA. The receptor was derived from a human donor with ulcerative colitis or Crohn's disease, or a healthy co-twin of an affected twin (not recorded which). Here the CDR3 reads CAIRATGAANYGYTF.